This T cell receptor (beta chain) was found in a study of spatial heterogeneity in lung cancer. Findings and limits, study-wide: Resection saw ubiquitous expanded tumor TCRs appear in blood more than follow-up did.

In the library, each TCR cDNA molecule bore its own unique molecular identifier. MiXCR, run by TCRdb on the 5' RACE reads, gives a single entry per CDR3 protein. The sample lists about 90,000 distinct CDR3 sequences, approximately 8.6% occurring once. The time point is: sample taken at primary tumor resection. From tumor, nontumor lung or frozen PBMC, whole RNA was taken unsorted for sequencing. 72 TRACERx patients with early, untreated non-small cell lung cancer donated samples. CDR1 and CDR2 (germline): MNHNY, SVGAGI (reference sequence). This CDR3 contains 17 residues. Trimming cost V 2 bases and J 0 bases; bases outside gene matches: 4. A few counts support this clonotype. Its antigen is as yet unknown.

The chain carries TRBV6-6 and TRBJ2-6; 7 bases align to TRBD1. The sequencing here drew on PBMCs, taken at surgery. The sequence was collected from a male donor with early-stage non-small cell lung cancer. The CDR3 bases are TGTGCCAGCAGTTACGACAGGGCGTCCTCTGGGGCCAACGTCCTGACTTTC. It codes for CASSYDRASSGANVLTF.